Shown below are 9 T cell receptor beta chains from a single sample sequenced in a study of blood T cell repertoires in COVID-19. Libraries were prepared by immunoSEQ multiplex PCR; TCRdb keeps only in-frame clonotypes and omits some of them. Of around 15,000 clones listed, more than 85% are singletons. The material sequenced was peripheral blood. These receptor sequences come from a human donor in a cohort sampled during active COVID-19.

V and J are TRBV2 and TRBJ1-5; D not resolved. The V end lost 4 bases, the J end lost 3 bases, and 7 bases lay between the germline ends. The CDR3 has 13 amino acids. Germline loops: CDR1 SNHLY, CDR2 FYNNEI. The CDR3 nucleotides are TGTGCCAGCAGTGCCGGGGTCAATCAGCCCCAGCATTTT. Translation gives CASSAGVNQPQHF.

This clone was recorded a few times. V usage is TRBV19 and J usage is TRBJ1-2; D possibly corresponds to TRBD1 (5 bases). Germline CDR1 and CDR2: LNHDA and SQIVND (reference sequence). The CDR3 totals 11 residues. V lost 8 bases, J lost 8 bases, and 12 bases lay in between. The CDR3 sequence is CASSEGYGYTF. Here the CDR3 DNA reads TGTGCCAGTTCGGAGGGGTACGGCTACACCTTC.

The rearrangement links TRBV5-6 to TRBJ2-5; 8 bases are shared with TRBD2. CDR3 length equals 16 residues. V dropped 1 base and J dropped 2; count of bases not matched to a gene: 7. CDR1 and CDR2 (germline): SGHDT, YYEEEE. The CDR3 loop is CASSLFAGGLQETQYF. The CDR3 nucleotides are TGTGCCAGCAGCTTGTTCGCGGGGGGTTTGCAAGAGACCCAGTACTTC.

V is TRBV5-4 and J is TRBJ1-2, with no clear D. Per the germline V gene, CDR1 is SGHNT and CDR2 is YYREEE (reference sequence). The length of the CDR3 is 16 residues. The V gene lost 1 base and the J gene lost 0 bases, with 13 bases spanning the gap. CDR3 DNA: TGTGCCAGCAGCTTGTTTTCGAGGGCGGCTAACTATGGCTACACCTTC. Its protein is CASSLFSRAANYGYTF.

This chain links TRBV6-6 with TRBJ1-2; 7 bases are shared with TRBD1. This CDR3 is 14 amino acids long. Germline assignment: CDR1 MNHNY and CDR2 SVGAGI (reference sequence). The J segment lost 5 bases and the V segment lost 5 bases, leaving 8 bases of the junction unmatched. The CDR3 nucleotides are TGTGCCAGCAGTCCTATAGACAGGGAGTATGGCTACACCTTC. Translated: CASSPIDREYGYTF.

This clone was recorded only once. V gene TRBV6-5 combines with J gene TRBJ1-3; D gene ambiguous. Trimming stripped 4 bases from V and 0 bases from J, with 13 bases between. The CDR3 has 16 amino acids. Germline V gene sequence: CDR1 MNHEY, CDR2 SVGAGI. The CDR3 DNA is TGTGCCAGCAGTTTCTACGGCGGGGACTCTGGAAACACCATATATTTT. It yields the protein CASSFYGGDSGNTIYF.

The chain has TRBV11-3 and TRBJ2-1; D uncertain. The CDR3 contains 14 residues. The ends were cut back, 1 base at V and 6 bases at J, with 10 bases in the middle. Germline loops: CDR1 SGHNT, CDR2 YENEEA. For the CDR3, the DNA is TGTGCCAGCAGCTTAGGCGGCAGTGCCAATGAGCAGTTCTTC. The encoded protein is CASSLGGSANEQFF.

The chain employs TRBV7-6 and TRBJ2-3; 7 positions agree with TRBD1. The length of the CDR3 is 15 residues. J gave up 8 bases and V 1 base, and 9 bases lay outside the gene matches. Germline values: CDR1 SGHVS, CDR2 FNYEAQ. In DNA, the CDR3 is TGTGCCAGCAGCTTAGTGGGACAGCTTGGGGTTACGCAGTATTTT. Its translation is CASSLVGQLGVTQYF. The full variable domain, rest sourced from reference TRBV7-6 and TRBJ2-3, is GAGVSQSPRYKVTKRGQDVALRCDPISGHVSLYWYRQALGQGPEFLTYFNYEAQQDKSGLPNDRFSAERPEGSISTLTIQRTEQRDSAMYRCASSLVGQLGVTQYFGPGTRLTVL.

J is TRBJ2-1 and V is TRBV5-1, with D tentatively TRBD2 (6 bases). Trimming left V 0 bases short and J 7 bases short, with 14 bases between. Germline CDR1 and CDR2: SGHRS and YFSETQ. There are 15 residues in the CDR3. The DNA for the CDR3 is TGCGCCAGCAGCTTGGGATCGGCTGCGGGGAATGAGCAGTTCTTC. Translation gives CASSLGSAAGNEQFF.